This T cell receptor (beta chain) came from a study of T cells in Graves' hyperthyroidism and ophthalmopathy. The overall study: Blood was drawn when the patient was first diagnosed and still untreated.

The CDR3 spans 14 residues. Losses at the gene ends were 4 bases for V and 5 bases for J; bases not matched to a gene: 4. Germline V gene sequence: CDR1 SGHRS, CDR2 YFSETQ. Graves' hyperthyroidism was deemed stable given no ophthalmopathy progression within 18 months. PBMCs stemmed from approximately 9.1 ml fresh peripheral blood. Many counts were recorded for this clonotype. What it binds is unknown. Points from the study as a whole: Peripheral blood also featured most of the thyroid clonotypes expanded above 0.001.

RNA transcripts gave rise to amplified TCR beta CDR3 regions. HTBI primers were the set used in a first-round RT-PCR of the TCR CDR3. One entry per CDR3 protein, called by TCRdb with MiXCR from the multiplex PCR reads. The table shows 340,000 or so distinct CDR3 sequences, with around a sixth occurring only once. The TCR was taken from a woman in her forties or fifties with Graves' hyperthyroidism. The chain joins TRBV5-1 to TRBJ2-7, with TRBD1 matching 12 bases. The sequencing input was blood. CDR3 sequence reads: CASSEGTGGNEQYV. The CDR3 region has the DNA TGCGCCAGCAGCGAGGGGACAGGGGGCAACGAGCAGTACGTC.